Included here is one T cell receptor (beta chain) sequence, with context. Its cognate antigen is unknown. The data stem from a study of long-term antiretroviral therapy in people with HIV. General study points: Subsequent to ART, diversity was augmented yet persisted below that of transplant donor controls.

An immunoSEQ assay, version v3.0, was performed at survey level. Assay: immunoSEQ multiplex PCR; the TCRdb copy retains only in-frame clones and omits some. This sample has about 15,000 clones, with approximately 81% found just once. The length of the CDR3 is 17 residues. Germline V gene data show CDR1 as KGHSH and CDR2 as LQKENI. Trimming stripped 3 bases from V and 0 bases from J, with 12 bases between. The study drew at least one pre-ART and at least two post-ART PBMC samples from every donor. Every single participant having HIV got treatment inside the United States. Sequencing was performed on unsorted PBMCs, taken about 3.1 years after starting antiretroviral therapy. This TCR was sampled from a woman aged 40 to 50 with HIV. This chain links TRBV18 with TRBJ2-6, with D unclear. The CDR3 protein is CASSPAQRHSGANVLTF. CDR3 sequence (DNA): TGTGCCAGCTCACCTGCACAACGGCACTCTGGGGCCAACGTCCTGACTTTC. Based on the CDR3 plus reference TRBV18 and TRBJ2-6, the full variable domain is NAGVMQNPRHLVRRRGQEARLRCSPMKGHSHVYWYRQLPEEGLKFMVYLQKENIIDESGMPKERFSAEFPKEGPSILRIQQVVRGDSAAYFCASSPAQRHSGANVLTFGAGSRLTVL.